This T cell receptor (beta chain) originates from a study of blood T cell repertoires in COVID-19. Whole-study context: In each case, the material was cDNA or gDNA derived from T cells, B-cell-depleted T cells, or PBMCs.

The CDR3 length is 15 residues. Germline V gene lookup returns CDR1 SGHRS and CDR2 YFSETQ. Trimming pared 7 bases from V and 1 base from J, leaving 15 bases between. Data came from immunoSEQ multiplex PCR; TCRdb stores just in-frame clones and leaves some out. The data hold 110,000 or so clones, with 70% to 85% observed a single time. Sequencing was carried out using peripheral blood. This chain joins TRBV5-1 and TRBJ1-3, with a weak D call TRBD1 (6 bases). The receptor was derived from a woman aged 35 to 49 with acute or convalescent COVID-19. The CDR3 protein is CASSVQGQSGNTIYF. Here the CDR3 DNA reads TGCGCCAGCTCAGTACAGGGCCAGTCTGGAAACACCATATATTTT.